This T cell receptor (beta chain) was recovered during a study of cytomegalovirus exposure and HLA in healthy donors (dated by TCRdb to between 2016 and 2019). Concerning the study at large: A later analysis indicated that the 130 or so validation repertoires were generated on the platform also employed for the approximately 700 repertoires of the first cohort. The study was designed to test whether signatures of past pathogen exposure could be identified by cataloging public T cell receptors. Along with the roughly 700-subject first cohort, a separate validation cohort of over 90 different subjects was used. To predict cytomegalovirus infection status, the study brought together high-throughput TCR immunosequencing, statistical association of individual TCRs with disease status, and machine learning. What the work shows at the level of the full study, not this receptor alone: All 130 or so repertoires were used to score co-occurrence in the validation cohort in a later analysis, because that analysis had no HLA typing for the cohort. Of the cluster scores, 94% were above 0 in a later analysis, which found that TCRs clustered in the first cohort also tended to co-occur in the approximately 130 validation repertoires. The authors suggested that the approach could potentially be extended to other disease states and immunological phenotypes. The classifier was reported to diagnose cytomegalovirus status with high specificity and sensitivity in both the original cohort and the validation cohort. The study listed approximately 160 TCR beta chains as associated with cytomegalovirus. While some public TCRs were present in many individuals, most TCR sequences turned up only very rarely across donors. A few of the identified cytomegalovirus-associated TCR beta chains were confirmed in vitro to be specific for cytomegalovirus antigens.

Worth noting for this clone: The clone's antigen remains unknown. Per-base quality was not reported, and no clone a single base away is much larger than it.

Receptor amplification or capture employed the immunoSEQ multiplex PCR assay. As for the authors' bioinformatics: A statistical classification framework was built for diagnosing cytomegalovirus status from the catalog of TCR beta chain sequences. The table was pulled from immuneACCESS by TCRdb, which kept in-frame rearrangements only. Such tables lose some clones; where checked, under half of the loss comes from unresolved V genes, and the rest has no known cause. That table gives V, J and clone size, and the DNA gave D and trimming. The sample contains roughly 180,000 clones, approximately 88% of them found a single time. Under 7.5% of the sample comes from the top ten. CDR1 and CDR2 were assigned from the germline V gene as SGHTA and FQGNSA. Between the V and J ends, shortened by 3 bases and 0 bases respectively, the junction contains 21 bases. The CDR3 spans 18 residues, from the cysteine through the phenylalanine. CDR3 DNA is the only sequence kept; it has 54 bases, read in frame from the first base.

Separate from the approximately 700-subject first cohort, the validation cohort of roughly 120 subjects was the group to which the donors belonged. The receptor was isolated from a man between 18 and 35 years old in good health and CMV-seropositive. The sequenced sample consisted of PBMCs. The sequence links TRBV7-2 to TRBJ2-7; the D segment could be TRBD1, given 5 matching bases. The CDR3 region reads CASSLGQGLSASSYEQYF. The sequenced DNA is TGTGCCAGCAGCTTGGGTCAGGGATTGAGCGCCAGCTCCTACGAGCAGTACTTC.